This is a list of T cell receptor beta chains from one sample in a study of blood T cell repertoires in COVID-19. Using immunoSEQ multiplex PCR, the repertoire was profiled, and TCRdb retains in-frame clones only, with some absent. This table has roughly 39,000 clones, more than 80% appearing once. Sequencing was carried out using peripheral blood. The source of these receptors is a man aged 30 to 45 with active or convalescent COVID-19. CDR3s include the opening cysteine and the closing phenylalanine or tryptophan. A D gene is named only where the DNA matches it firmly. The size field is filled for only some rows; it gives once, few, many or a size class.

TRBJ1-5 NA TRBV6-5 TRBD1 CASRTGGSGQPQHF TGTGCCAGCCGGACAGGGGGGAGCGGGCAGCCCCAGCATTTT
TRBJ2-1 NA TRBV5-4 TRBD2 CASSSPLAGGEQFF TGTGCCAGCAGTTCTCCTCTAGCGGGGGGGGAGCAGTTCTTC
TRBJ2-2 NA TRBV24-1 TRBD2 CATSDSAGGATGELFF TGTGCCACCAGTGATTCCGCGGGAGGGGCCACCGGGGAGCTGTTTTTT
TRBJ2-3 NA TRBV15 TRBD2 CATSRAWTSGSTDTQYF TGTGCCACCAGCAGAGCTTGGACTAGCGGTAGCACAGATACGCAGTATTTT
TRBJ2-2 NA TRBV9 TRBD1 CASSRDRGLVDTGELFF TGTGCCAGCAGCCGGGACAGGGGGCTTGTAGACACCGGGGAGCTGTTTTTT
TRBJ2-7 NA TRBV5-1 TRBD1 CASSPRTGSRNEQYF TGCGCCAGCAGCCCAAGGACAGGGAGTAGAAACGAGCAGTACTTC
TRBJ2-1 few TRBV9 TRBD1 CASTTGQAPYNEQFF TGTGCCAGCACCACGGGACAGGCGCCCTACAATGAGCAGTTCTTC
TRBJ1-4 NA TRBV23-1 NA CASTRDGRGTNEKLFF TGCGCCAGCACCCGGGACGGAAGGGGGACTAATGAAAAACTGTTTTTT
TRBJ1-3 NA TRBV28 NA CASSQASVGNTIYF TGTGCCAGCAGCCAGGCATCCGTTGGAAACACCATATATTTT
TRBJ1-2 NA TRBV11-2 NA CASSLDRDYGYTF TGTGCCAGCAGCTTAGATCGGGACTATGGCTACACCTTC
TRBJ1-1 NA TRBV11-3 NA CASSFSSTGNTEAFF TGTGCCAGCAGCTTTTCTTCGACAGGGAACACTGAAGCTTTCTTT
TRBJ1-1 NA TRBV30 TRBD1 CAWRQGARAEAFF TGTGCCTGGAGACAGGGGGCGAGGGCTGAAGCTTTCTTT
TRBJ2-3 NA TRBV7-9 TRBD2 CASSLAGLAGDTRYF TGTGCCAGCAGCTTAGCGGGCCTAGCGGGAGATACACGGTATTTT
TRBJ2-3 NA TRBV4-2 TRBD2 CASSQGGVLAGGRPSTDTQYF TGTGCCAGCAGCCAAGGGGGGGTCCTAGCGGGGGGGAGACCTAGCACAGATACGCAGTATTTT
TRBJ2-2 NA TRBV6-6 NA CASSHDRRRTGELFF TGTGCCAGCAGTCACGACAGGCGGCGCACCGGGGAGCTGTTTTTT
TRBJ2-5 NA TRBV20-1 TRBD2 CSASLASGLQETQYF TGCAGTGCTAGTTTGGCTAGCGGACTACAAGAGACCCAGTACTTC
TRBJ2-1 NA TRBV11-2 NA CASLKGSGPPEGQFF TGTGCCAGTCTGAAAGGCTCGGGCCCCCCAGAGGGGCAGTTCTTC
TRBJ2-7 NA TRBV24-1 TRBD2 CATRPGLAQRGAEQYF TGTGCCACCAGACCGGGACTAGCACAAAGAGGCGCCGAGCAGTACTTC
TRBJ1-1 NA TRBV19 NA CATLGGGGGTEAFF TGTGCCACCCTTGGAGGGGGGGGAGGCACTGAAGCTTTCTTT
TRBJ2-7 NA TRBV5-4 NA CASSSFGGHEQYF TGTGCCAGCAGCTCCTTTGGCGGGCACGAGCAGTACTTC
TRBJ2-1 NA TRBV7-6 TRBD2 CASSFGTSGYNEQFF TGTGCCAGCAGCTTTGGGACTAGCGGGTACAATGAGCAGTTCTTC
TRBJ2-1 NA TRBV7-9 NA CASSLEVVDSLFF TGTGCCAGCAGCTTAGAAGTTGTGGACAGTCTGTTCTTC
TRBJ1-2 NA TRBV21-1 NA CASSKPGAVGGNYGYTF TGTGCCAGCAGCAAGCCCGGCGCTGTCGGGGGTAACTATGGCTACACCTTC
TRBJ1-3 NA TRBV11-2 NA CASSLADSLFSGNTIYF TGTGCCAGCAGCTTAGCTGACAGCCTTTTCTCTGGAAACACCATATATTTT
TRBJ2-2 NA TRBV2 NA CASRQAYTGELFF TGTGCCAGCCGACAGGCCTACACCGGGGAGCTGTTTTTT
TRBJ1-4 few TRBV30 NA CAWSVIGGLDEKLFF TGTGCCTGGAGTGTAATCGGGGGGCTTGATGAAAAACTGTTTTTT
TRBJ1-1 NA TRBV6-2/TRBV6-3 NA CASSSRITGNTEAFF TGTGCCAGCAGTTCTCGCATAACAGGGAACACTGAAGCTTTCTTT
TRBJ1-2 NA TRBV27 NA CASSLNRNYGYTF TGTGCCAGCAGTTTAAATAGAAACTATGGCTACACCTTC
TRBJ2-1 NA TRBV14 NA CASSQDWGASGTRSYNEQFF TGTGCCAGCAGCCAAGACTGGGGGGCGAGCGGGACCCGCTCCTACAATGAGCAGTTCTTC
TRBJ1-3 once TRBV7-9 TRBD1 CASSLTGGATGNTIYF TGTGCCAGCAGCCTGACAGGGGGCGCAACTGGAAACACCATATATTTT
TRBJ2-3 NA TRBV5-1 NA CASSFRQGTDTQYF TGCGCCAGCAGCTTCCGGCAGGGTACAGATACGCAGTATTTT
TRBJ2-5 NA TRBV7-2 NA CASSPLGSGGRRETQYF TGTGCCAGCAGCCCCTTAGGTAGCGGAGGGAGGAGGGAGACCCAGTACTTC
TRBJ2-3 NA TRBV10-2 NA CASSETGRTDTQYF TGCGCCAGCAGTGAGACCGGGAGAACAGATACGCAGTATTTT
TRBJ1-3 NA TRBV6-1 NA CASSEQGKGNTIYF TGTGCCAGCAGTGAACAGGGAAAAGGAAACACCATATATTTT
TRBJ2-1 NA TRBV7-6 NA CASSQKGLGAYNEQFF TGTGCCAGCAGCCAGAAGGGACTCGGCGCCTACAATGAGCAGTTCTTC
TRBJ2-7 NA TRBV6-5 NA CASSSTRVYEQYF TGTGCCAGCTCTAGCACGCGGGTCTACGAGCAGTACTTC
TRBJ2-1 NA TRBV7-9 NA CASSLAEDLSDYNEQFF TGTGCCAGCAGCTTAGCGGAGGATTTAAGCGACTACAATGAGCAGTTCTTC
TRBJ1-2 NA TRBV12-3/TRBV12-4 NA CASRPTASYGYTF TGTGCCAGCAGGCCAACGGCTAGCTATGGCTACACCTTC
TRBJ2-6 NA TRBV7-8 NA CASREQGSGANVLTF TGTGCCAGCAGGGAACAGGGAAGTGGGGCCAACGTCCTGACTTTC
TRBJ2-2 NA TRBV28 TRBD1 CASSSYRGDTGELFF TGTGCCAGCAGTTCCTACAGGGGGGACACCGGGGAGCTGTTTTTT
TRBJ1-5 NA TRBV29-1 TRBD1 CSVAGQGGQPQHF TGCAGCGTTGCAGGACAGGGTGGTCAGCCCCAGCATTTT
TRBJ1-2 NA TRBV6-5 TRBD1 CASSQPPGQIYGYTF TGTGCCAGCAGTCAGCCTCCGGGACAGATCTATGGCTACACCTTC
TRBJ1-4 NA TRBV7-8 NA CASSLGGQLYNEKLFF TGTGCCAGCAGCTTAGGCGGGCAGCTCTATAATGAAAAACTGTTTTTT
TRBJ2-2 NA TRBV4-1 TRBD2 CASSRGTSGRVGAGELFF TGCGCCAGCAGCCGAGGGACTAGCGGGAGGGTAGGAGCCGGGGAGCTGTTTTTT
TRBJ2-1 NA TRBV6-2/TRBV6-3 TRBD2 CASSYLAGGWNEQFF TGTGCCAGCAGTTACTTGGCGGGGGGATGGAATGAGCAGTTCTTC
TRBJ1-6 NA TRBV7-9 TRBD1 CASSFHQGVYPSPLHF TGTGCCAGCAGCTTCCACCAGGGGGTCTATCCGTCACCCCTCCACTTT
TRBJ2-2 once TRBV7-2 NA CASSLLQAGELFF TGTGCCAGCAGCTTACTCCAGGCCGGGGAGCTGTTTTTT
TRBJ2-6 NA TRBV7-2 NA CASSLVGASGANVLTF TGTGCCAGCAGCTTAGTGGGCGCCTCTGGGGCCAACGTCCTGACTTTC
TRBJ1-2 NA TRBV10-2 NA CASSESGRGTYGYTF TGCGCCAGCAGTGAGTCCGGCAGGGGTACCTATGGCTACACCTTC
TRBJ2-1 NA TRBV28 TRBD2 CASSFLAGGGEQFF TGTGCCAGCAGTTTCCTAGCGGGAGGGGGCGAGCAGTTCTTC
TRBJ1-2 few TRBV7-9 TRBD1 CASSLGDRGHGYTF TGTGCCAGCAGCTTAGGCGACAGGGGGCATGGCTACACCTTC
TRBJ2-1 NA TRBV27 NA CASSQYTGRYNEQFF TGTGCCAGCAGTCAATACACGGGGAGATACAATGAGCAGTTCTTC